The 15 T cell receptor beta chains given below trace back to one sample, sequenced in a study of T cell clonality in common variable immunodeficiency. The data were produced by immunoSEQ multiplex PCR, yet TCRdb's version contains in-frame clones alone and is incomplete. The specimen gives more than 35,000 clones without singletons; the ten biggest hold under 3.5%. The source material was peripheral blood mononuclear cells. The receptors shown here come from a person aged 18 to 75 in good health.

This clone was counted many times. Sequencing ends 3 residues short of the CDR3 end; the germline J gene provides the rest. J is TRBJ2-5 and V is TRBV11-2; D is perhaps TRBD1 or TRBD2 (5 bases each). This CDR3 region has 14 residues. V lost 7 bases, J lost 5 bases, and 17 bases lay in between. Germline CDR1 and CDR2: SGHAT and FQNNGV. This CDR3 reads CASTTPERGETQYF. The CDR3 bases that were read are TGTGCCAGCACCACACCAGAGAGGGGCGAGACC.

Notes on this clone: The CDR3 extends 3 residues past the end of the read, so its final part is completed from the germline J gene. V gene TRBV19 combines with J gene TRBJ2-1, with 9 bases aligning to TRBD1. The V gene end was trimmed by 4 bases and the J gene end by 6 bases; junction bases not matched to a gene: 13. In germline, CDR1 is LNHDA, CDR2 SQIVND (reference sequence). The CDR3 extends over 17 amino acids. The CDR3 here is CASSKRQGVGLGNEQFF. CDR3 bases read: TGTGCCAGTAGTAAAAGACAGGGGGTTGGGTTGGGCAATGAG. The variable domain in full, with the rest retrieved from reference TRBV19 and TRBJ2-1, is DGGITQSPKYLFRKEGQNVTLSCEQNLNHDAMYWYRQDPGQGLRLIYYSQIVNDFQKGDIAEGYSVSREKKESFPLTVTSAQKNPTAFYLCASSKRQGVGLGNEQFFGPGTRLTVL.

The sample holds many counts of this clone. The CDR3 bases that were read are TGTGCCAGTGGGCCAACACGGGAGACC. As protein: CASGPTRET. The CDR3 reads in full as CASGPTRETQYF. This chain joins TRBV19 and TRBJ2-5; D call uncertain. The read halts 3 residues ahead of the CDR3 end, with the missing end drawn from the germline J gene. The CDR3 length is 12 residues. The V end was cut by 8 bases, the J end by 5 bases, with 12 bases between. CDR1 is LNHDA and CDR2 is SQIVND in the germline V gene (reference sequence).

This clone was seen repeatedly, ten times or more. The read comes to an end 3 residues before the CDR3 does, leaving the germline J gene to fill in the end. V and J are TRBV11-2 and TRBJ2-2; D not certain. Germline CDR1 and CDR2: SGHAT and FQNNGV. V lost 1 base, J lost 6 bases, and 6 bases lay in between. The CDR3 is 13 residues long. This chain's CDR3 is CASSLGQSGELFF. The part of the CDR3 DNA that was read is TGTGCCAGCAGCTTAGGACAATCCGGGGAG.

This clone has a handful of counts. The read falls 3 residues short of the CDR3 end, and the missing part is taken from the germline J gene. The chain recombines TRBV19 with TRBJ1-1; 7 positions match TRBD1. This CDR3 has 15 residues. Germline CDR1 reads LNHDA; CDR2 reads SQIVND (reference sequence). The CDR3 bases that were read are TGTGCCAGTAGTATAGACCCTAGACAGGGTGCAGAA. It encodes CASSIDPRQGAE. From start to end, the CDR3 is CASSIDPRQGAEAFF.

This clone showed up many times. The CDR3 extends 3 residues past the end of the read, so its final part is completed from the germline J gene. The chain recombines TRBV4-1 with TRBJ2-4; maybe TRBD1 (5 bases). Germline loops: CDR1 MGHRA, CDR2 YSYEKL. V was pared by 2 bases and J by 0 bases, with 11 bases between. The CDR3 extends over 16 amino acids. CDR3 loop: CASSQKQVLAKNIQYF. The CDR3 DNA, read in part, is TGCGCCAGCAGCCAAAAACAGGTACTAGCCAAAAACATT.

Ten or more counts support this clone. The sequenced fragment ends 3 residues before the CDR3 boundary, so the rest is inferred from the germline J gene. The chain combines TRBV20-1 with TRBJ2-1; 7 nucleotides align to TRBD2. The CDR3 runs 14 residues. Germline CDR1 reads DFQATT; CDR2 reads SNEGSKA (reference sequence). The junction had 7 bases not matched to a gene; V was cut back by 5 bases and J by 3 bases. The CDR3 DNA, read in part, is TGCAGTGCTCCGACTAGCTTCTTCTACAATGAG. This sequence encodes CSAPTSFFYNE. The whole CDR3 reads CSAPTSFFYNEQFF.

In its sample, this clone was seen many times. The CDR3 end lies 3 residues beyond the end of the read and is filled in from the germline J gene. The chain combines TRBV24-1 with TRBJ2-1; 11 nucleotides match TRBD2. After removal of 3 bases from V and 7 bases from J, the junction contained 4 bases not matched to a gene. CDR3 length: 15 amino acids. CDR1 KGHDR and CDR2 SFDVKD come from the germline V gene. Partial CDR3 DNA: TGTGCCACCAGTGATCCCTCTAGCGGGAGGAATGAG. Its protein product is CATSDPSSGRNE. The complete CDR3 reads CATSDPSSGRNEQFF.

This clone was counted ten times or more. The read ends 3 residues shy of where the CDR3 ends; the end is completed using the germline J gene. This chain links TRBV19 with TRBJ2-2, with D tentatively TRBD1 (6 bases). Germline V CDR1 and CDR2: LNHDA, SQIVND (reference sequence). V was clipped by 3 bases and J by 4 bases, with 12 bases between them. The length of the CDR3 is 15 residues. CDR3 in amino acids: CASSIGQTITGELFF. CDR3 DNA, as far as it was read: TGTGCCAGTAGTATCGGACAGACGATCACCGGGGAG.

This clone was counted at least ten times. The read ends 3 residues before the CDR3 terminus; that terminus is restored from the germline J gene. The V and J genes are TRBV11-2 and TRBJ2-3; weak D call: TRBD1 (5 bases). Germline V lookup: CDR1 SGHAT, CDR2 FQNNGV. V lost 6 bases to trimming and J lost 0 bases, with 13 bases between them. The CDR3 has 15 amino acids. Here the CDR3 reads CASRQRGISTDTQYF. The sequenced part of the CDR3 DNA is TGTGCCAGCAGGCAAAGGGGCATTAGCACAGATACG.

This clone was picked up many times. The read ends 3 residues shy of where the CDR3 ends; the end is completed using the germline J gene. The chain has TRBV5-1 and TRBJ1-5; weak D call: TRBD1 (6 bases). The CDR3 contains 15 residues. V lost 4 bases and J 4 bases, leaving 15 bases between the germline ends. The germline V gene has CDR1 SGHRS and CDR2 YFSETQ. The sequenced CDR3 bases are TGCGCCAGCAGCCGGTATGTAGGGGGAAATCAGCCC. Amino acid sequence: CASSRYVGGNQP. The whole CDR3 sequence reads CASSRYVGGNQPQHF.

There are many counts of this clone. The read comes to an end 3 residues before the CDR3 does, leaving the germline J gene to fill in the end. Other nucleotide sequences in the sample specify the same CDR3. The chain links TRBV19 to TRBJ2-1; 7 nucleotides line up with TRBD2. Germline V gene sequence: CDR1 LNHDA, CDR2 SQIVND (reference sequence). Germline trimming cut 6 bases from V and 3 bases from J; bases unmatched to any gene: 8. The CDR3 has 15 amino acids. The sequenced part of the CDR3 DNA is TGTGCCAGTAGACAACTAGCGAAACTCTACAATGAG. This encodes CASRQLAKLYNE. The CDR3 as a whole reads CASRQLAKLYNEQFF.

Ten or more counts support this clone. Read data end 3 residues before the CDR3 end; the end is taken from the germline J gene. The rearrangement uses TRBV6-1 and TRBJ2-2, with TRBD2 as a possible D gene (5 bases). Germline CDR1 MNHNS, CDR2 SASEGT. CDR3 length: 15 residues. The ends were cut back, 0 bases at V and 1 base at J, with 6 bases in the middle. The CDR3 bases that were read are TGTGCCAGCAGTGAAGCTCGGGGGAACACCGGGGAG. This encodes CASSEARGNTGE. The full CDR3 sequence reads CASSEARGNTGELFF.

This clone was picked up many times. The CDR3 end is not reached by the read, which stops 3 residues before it; the germline J gene fills it in. V usage is TRBV3-1 (or the pseudogene TRBV3-2) and J usage is TRBJ2-1, with 15 bases identical to TRBD2. Per germline, CDR1 LGHDT and CDR2 YNNKEL (reference sequence). The J segment lost 9 bases and the V segment lost 3 bases, leaving 9 bases of the junction unmatched. The CDR3 consists of 17 residues. The chain's CDR3 is CASSHPGLAGGSIEQFF. The CDR3 bases that were read are TGTGCCAGCAGCCATCCGGGACTAGCGGGAGGAAGTATTGAG.

This clone occurred many times. Coverage ceases 3 residues before the CDR3 finishes, and the germline J gene fills in the end. The chain carries TRBV5-6 and TRBJ2-7; TRBD1 matches at 9 bases. CDR1 is SGHDT and CDR2 is YYEEEE in the germline V gene. With 3 bases clipped from V and 3 bases from J, the junction kept 7 bases outside the gene matches. This CDR3 has 15 residues. CDR3 bases read: TGTGCCAGCAGCTGGGGGACAGGGAGTTTCTACGAG. This encodes CASSWGTGSFYE. The full CDR3 is CASSWGTGSFYEQYF.